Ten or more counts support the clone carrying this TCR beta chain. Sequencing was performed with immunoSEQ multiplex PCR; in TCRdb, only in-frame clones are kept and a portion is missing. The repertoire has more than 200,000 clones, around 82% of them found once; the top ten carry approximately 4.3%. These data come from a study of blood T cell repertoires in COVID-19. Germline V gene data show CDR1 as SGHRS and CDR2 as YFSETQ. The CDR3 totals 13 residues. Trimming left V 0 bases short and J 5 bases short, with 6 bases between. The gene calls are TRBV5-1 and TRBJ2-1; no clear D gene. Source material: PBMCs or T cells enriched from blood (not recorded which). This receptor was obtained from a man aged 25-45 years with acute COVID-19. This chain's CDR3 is CASSLDRNNEQFF. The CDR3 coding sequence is TGCGCCAGCAGCTTGGACAGAAACAATGAGCAGTTCTTC.